These 6 T cell receptor beta chains came from one sample sequenced in a study of cytomegalovirus exposure and HLA in healthy donors. Both 60 Vbeta primers and 13 Jbeta primers went into the PCR. Some clones are missing from TCRdb's copy, which holds only in-frame ones; the method was immunoSEQ multiplex PCR. There are some 130,000 clones in the sample; about 76% occur only once, and around 1.5% lies in the top ten. Sequencing input: PBMCs. These receptors came from a woman aged 35 to 49 in good health and CMV-seronegative.

The V and J genes are TRBV23-1 and TRBJ1-2, with a possible D match to TRBD1 (6 bases). TRBV23-1 is reported as an ORF; its role is uncertain. The CDR3 loop spans 16 amino acids. V was cut by 0 bases and J by 5 bases, with 16 bases left in between. The CDR3 region has the DNA TGCGCCAGCAGTCAATCGGGGGGGGACACCGTATATGGCTACACCTTC. It yields the protein CASSQSGGDTVYGYTF.

The V and J genes are TRBV15 and TRBJ1-1, with 7 positions matching TRBD1. The J segment lost 1 base and the V segment lost 0 bases, leaving 5 bases of the junction unmatched. Germline CDR1 is LNHNV and CDR2 is YYDKDF (reference sequence). This CDR3 contains 16 residues. The CDR3 DNA reads as TGTGCCACCAGCAGAGACCGACAGGGTAGGAACACTGAAGCTTTCTTT. This gives the protein CATSRDRQGRNTEAFF. Together with reference TRBV15 and TRBJ1-1, the CDR3 gives the full variable domain: DAMVIQNPRYQVTQFGKPVTLSCSQTLNHNVMYWYQQKSSQAPKLLFHYYDKDFNNEADTPDNFQSRRPNTSFCFLDIRSPGLGDTAMYLCATSRDRQGRNTEAFFGQGTRLTVV.

The chain recombines TRBV27 with TRBJ1-1; D ambiguous. There are 12 residues in the CDR3. CDR1 is MNHEY, CDR2 SMNVEV, per germline (reference sequence). The ends were cut back, 6 bases at V and 5 bases at J, with 10 bases in the middle. CDR3 coding DNA: TGTGCCAGCAGGGCCAGGTGGACTGAAGCTTTCTTT. Translation: CASRARWTEAFF.

The chain carries TRBV6-5 and TRBJ2-5; TRBD1 matches at 7 bases. V lost 2 bases, J lost 5 bases, and 8 bases stayed unmatched. Germline CDR1 MNHEY, CDR2 SVGAGI. The CDR3 spans 15 residues. The CDR3 bases are TGTGCCAGCAGTTACCGGGACAGATTGAGGGAGACCCAGTACTTC. Protein sequence: CASSYRDRLRETQYF.

This clone has more than one count but fewer than ten. The chain couples TRBV2 to TRBJ1-1, with D possibly matching TRBD1 (6 bases). The CDR3 is 13 amino acids. The V gene lost 7 bases and the J gene lost 1 base, with 10 bases spanning the gap. CDR1 and CDR2 (germline): SNHLY, FYNNEI. The CDR3 region has the DNA TGTGCCAGCAACTCACAGGGGAACACTGAAGCTTTCTTT. Translation gives CASNSQGNTEAFF.

This clone occurred once. V gene TRBV6-5 combines with J gene TRBJ2-7; the match to TRBD1 covers 8 bases. The trim removed 10 bases at V and 2 bases at J, leaving 4 bases unmatched. Germline CDR1 is MNHEY and CDR2 is SVGAGI. This CDR3 has 12 residues. The DNA for the CDR3 is TGTGCCACCTGGGACAGGCCCTACGAGCAGTACTTC. The encoded protein is CATWDRPYEQYF.